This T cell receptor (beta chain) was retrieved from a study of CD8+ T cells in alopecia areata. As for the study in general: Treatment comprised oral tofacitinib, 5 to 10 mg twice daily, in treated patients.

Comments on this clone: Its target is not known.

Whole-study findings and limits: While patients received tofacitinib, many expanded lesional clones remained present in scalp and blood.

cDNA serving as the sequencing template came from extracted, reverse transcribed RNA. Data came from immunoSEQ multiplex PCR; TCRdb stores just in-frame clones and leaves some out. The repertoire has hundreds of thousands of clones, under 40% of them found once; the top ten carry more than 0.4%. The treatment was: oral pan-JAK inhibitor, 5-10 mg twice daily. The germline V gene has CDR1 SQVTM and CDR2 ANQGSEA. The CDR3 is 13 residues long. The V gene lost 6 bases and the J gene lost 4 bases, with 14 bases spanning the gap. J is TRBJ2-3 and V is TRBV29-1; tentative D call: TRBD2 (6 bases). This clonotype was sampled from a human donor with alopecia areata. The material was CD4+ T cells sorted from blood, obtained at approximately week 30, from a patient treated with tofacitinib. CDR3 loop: CSVRGLGADTQYF. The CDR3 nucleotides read TGCAGCGTCCGGGGGTTAGGGGCAGATACGCAGTATTTT.